This T cell receptor beta chain is drawn from a study of T-cell memory formation after mild COVID-19. Study findings and constraints: CD4/CD8 balance characterized clones contracting day 15 to 85, and CD4+ skew characterized later expanders. Mainly in CM and EM were contracting CD4+ clones; CD8+ were in EMRA.

MiXCR, applied by TCRdb to the 5' RACE reads, yields one record per CDR3 protein. The sample holds more than 150,000 distinct CDR3 sequences, less than 20% seen once. To note about this clonotype: Antigen unknown.

CDR3 length: 16 residues. Looked up from germline, CDR1 is ENHRY and CDR2 is SYGVKD. V was cut by 6 bases and J by 2 bases, with 14 bases left in between. The gene calls are TRBV10-3 and TRBJ1-6; no clear D gene. This TCR came from a man aged 18 to 30 who had mild COVID-19 (a few samples of this study predate the infection). Cell type and time point are not known. Sequencing was done on a sample of PBMCs or a T cell subset sorted from them (not recorded which). This CDR3 is CAIREGGVTYNSPLHF. The DNA of the CDR3 is TGTGCCATCAGGGAAGGAGGCGTCACCTATAATTCACCCCTCCACTTT.